The 18 T cell receptor beta chains below come from one sample, sequenced in a study of T cells expressing NK-cell markers. From the 5' RACE reads, TCRdb lists one entry per CDR3 protein and no DNA. This specimen shows about 450,000 distinct CDR3 sequences; the ten leading clones hold more than 7%. Sequenced input: blood T cells: a sorted CD56 or NKG2C T cell subset, CD4+ or CD8+ T cells, or bulk PBMC T cells (not recorded which). The source of these receptors is a woman aged 18 to 75 in good health.

The CDR3 is CASSFQSNYGYTF. The chain is built from TRBV7-2 and TRBJ1-2. CDR1 and CDR2 (germline): SGHTA, FQGNSA. This CDR3 comprises 13 residues.

The V call is TRBV30, the J call TRBJ1-1; TCRdb gives TRBD1 as the D gene, but with no DNA this cannot be confirmed. This CDR3 contains 12 residues. In germline, CDR1 is GTSNPN, CDR2 SVGIG (reference sequence). CDR3 region: CAGDSWGTEAFF.

V is TRBV29-1 and J is TRBJ2-3; TCRdb reports TRBD1, a call that lacks DNA to check it against. Germline CDR1 and CDR2: SQVTM and ANQGSEA. CDR3 size: 15 residues. The CDR3 loop is CSVAPGGAGTDTQYF.

The chain employs TRBV29-1 and TRBJ1-3. The CDR3 runs 13 residues. Germline V lookup: CDR1 SQVTM, CDR2 ANQGSEA. The CDR3 reads CSVVASSGNTIYF.

The V gene is TRBV7-2, the J gene TRBJ2-7. This CDR3 is built from 13 residues. Germline CDR1 is SGHTA and CDR2 is FQGNSA. CDR3: CASSLMEVREQYF.

V and J are TRBV30 and TRBJ2-1; TCRdb calls TRBD1, which cannot be checked without DNA. Germline-derived CDR1 and CDR2 are GTSNPN and SVGIG (reference sequence). The CDR3 is 17 residues long. The CDR3 is CAWSISMGGRSYNEQFF.

This chain links TRBV5-5 with TRBJ2-1; with no DNA, the TCRdb D assignment of TRBD2 cannot be verified. Per germline, CDR1 SGHKS and CDR2 YYEKEE (reference sequence). The CDR3 consists of 15 residues. CDR3 loop: CATGIRTSGYNEQFF.

CDR3 sequence: CSARRGSPGHGYTF. The V call is TRBV20-1, the J call TRBJ1-2. Per the germline V gene, CDR1 is DFQATT and CDR2 is SNEGSKA (reference sequence). This CDR3 spans 14 amino acids.

V gene TRBV25-1 combines with J gene TRBJ2-7; absent DNA, TCRdb's TRBD1 call cannot be checked. Germline V gene data show CDR1 as MGHDK and CDR2 as SYGVNS. The CDR3 has 15 amino acids. CDR3 in amino acids: CASSTSGTGAYEQYF.

The CDR3: CSARVSSGPTDTQYF. The chain employs TRBV20-1 and TRBJ2-3; TCRdb proposes TRBD2, but this gene call is untestable without DNA. Germline V lookup: CDR1 DFQATT, CDR2 SNEGSKA (reference sequence). The CDR3 contains 15 residues.

V is TRBV20-1 and J is TRBJ1-2; TCRdb picks TRBD1, but there is no DNA to check that call. Germline loops: CDR1 DFQATT, CDR2 SNEGSKA (reference sequence). The CDR3 is 13 amino acids. The CDR3 sequence is CSARDQGAYGYTF.

The chain is built from TRBV20-1 and TRBJ1-5. CDR3 length equals 12 residues. Germline CDR1 and CDR2: DFQATT and SNEGSKA (reference sequence). CDR3 sequence: CSATDSNQPQHF.

This chain links TRBV7-2 with TRBJ1-2; TCRdb lists TRBD1, though no DNA is available to test this call. The germline CDR1 and CDR2 sequences are SGHTA and FQGNSA. This CDR3 contains 16 residues. CDR3 residues: CASSLKVGQGTYGYTF.

The genes are TRBV6-1 and TRBJ1-1. There are 16 residues in the CDR3. Germline loops: CDR1 MNHNS, CDR2 SASEGT. CDR3 in amino acids: CASSEVGNLMNTEAFF.

V and J are TRBV5-1 and TRBJ2-1; TCRdb's D call, TRBD2, is unchecked because there is no DNA. CDR3 length equals 16 residues. Germline V gives CDR1 SGHRS, CDR2 YFSETQ. CDR3 loop: CASSTPLGSGNNEQFF.

The V gene is TRBV5-1, the J gene TRBJ2-2; TCRdb's assignment of TRBD1 cannot be checked, as there is no DNA. The length of the CDR3 is 15 residues. CDR1 and CDR2 (germline): SGHRS, YFSETQ. The CDR3 region is CASSPDRALTGELFF.

The chain couples TRBV24-1 to TRBJ2-1; the TRBD2 assignment by TCRdb is unverifiable without DNA. Per the germline V gene, CDR1 is KGHDR and CDR2 is SFDVKD. The CDR3 extends over 15 amino acids. The CDR3 reads CATSDALLAGEGQFF.

V and J are TRBV12-3 or TRBV12-4 and TRBJ2-1; TCRdb reports TRBD1, a call that lacks DNA to check it against. The CDR3 has 13 residues. The CDR3 loop reads CASSPRTVGEQFF.